Listed here are 31 T cell receptor beta chains from one sample, sequenced in a study of blood T cell repertoires in COVID-19. Repertoires were generated with immunoSEQ multiplex PCR, while TCRdb's copy carries only in-frame clones and drops some. The sample has roughly 70,000 clones, approximately 75% seen once; the top ten hold roughly 6%. Material: peripheral blood. The receptors were gathered from a woman aged 60-70 years with acute or convalescent COVID-19.

This clone was counted between two and nine times. The CDR3 nucleotides read TGTGCCAGCAGTTTATCAGGGAGGCATGAGCAGTTCTTC. Protein product: CASSLSGRHEQFF. This chain connects TRBV27 to TRBJ2-1; D possibly corresponds to TRBD2 (6 bases). Per germline, CDR1 MNHEY and CDR2 SMNVEV (reference sequence). The CDR3 consists of 13 residues. The germline V and J ends were trimmed by 0 bases and 8 bases, with 8 bases remaining between them.

This clone came up a few times. The gene calls are TRBV12-3 or TRBV12-4 and TRBJ2-7; possible D gene TRBD2, 6 bases. V gave up 2 bases and J gave up 8 bases, with 13 bases separating them. The CDR3 is made up of 13 amino acids. CDR3 amino acids: CASSLREASQQYF. CDR3 DNA: TGTGCCAGCAGTTTAAGGGAGGCCTCTCAGCAGTACTTC.

CDR3 DNA sequence: TGCGCCAGCAGCCAAGGACTAGCTCCTGAGCAGTTCTTC. Amino acids: CASSQGLAPEQFF. The chain employs TRBV4-3 and TRBJ2-1; 7 nucleotides match TRBD2. J gave up 9 bases and V 1 base, and 3 bases lay outside the gene matches. This CDR3 region has 13 residues. Germline lookup yields CDR1 LGHNA and CDR2 YSLEER.

The chain has TRBV9 and TRBJ1-1, with no clear D. The CDR3 spans 13 residues. From germline, CDR1 is SGDLS and CDR2 YYNGEE. Trimming left V 0 bases short and J 8 bases short, with 11 bases between. The CDR3 loop is CASSVAVNREAFF. CDR3 in DNA: TGTGCCAGCAGCGTAGCTGTAAATCGGGAAGCTTTCTTT.

The chain joins TRBV7-2 to TRBJ2-7; D is uncertain. V shed 4 bases and J shed 9 bases, with 13 bases lying between them. The CDR3 has 12 residues. Germline V gene sequence: CDR1 SGHTA, CDR2 FQGNSA. This chain's CDR3 is CASSYGSTGQYF. CDR3 in DNA: TGTGCCAGCAGCTACGGGTCTACGGGGCAGTACTTC.

The chain has TRBV6-6 and TRBJ1-2; 10 bases align to TRBD1. Trimming removed 5 bases from V and 8 bases from J; junction bases left unmatched: 5. CDR1 and CDR2 from the germline V gene are MNHNY and SVGAGI (reference sequence). The CDR3 runs to 13 residues. For the CDR3, the DNA is TGTGCCAGCAGTCCGACAGGGGGCCTGGGCTACACCTTC. Residues: CASSPTGGLGYTF.

The V call is TRBV6-5, the J call TRBJ2-1; TRBD2 is a possible D gene (6 bases). Per the germline V gene, CDR1 is MNHEY and CDR2 is SVGAGI. CDR3 length: 16 amino acids. V gave up 4 bases and J gave up 1 base, with 14 bases separating them. The CDR3 sequence: CASSFSPGTSYNEQFF. The CDR3 DNA follows: TGTGCCAGCAGTTTTTCCCCAGGGACTTCCTACAATGAGCAGTTCTTC.

The chain joins TRBV27 to TRBJ2-3; D remains unclear. In germline, CDR1 is MNHEY, CDR2 SMNVEV (reference sequence). The CDR3 is made up of 16 amino acids. V lost 3 bases to trimming and J lost 0 bases, with 13 bases between them. The CDR3 region has the DNA TGTGCCAGCAGTTTGATTAGCCCTTTGAGCACAGATACGCAGTATTTT. Amino acids: CASSLISPLSTDTQYF.

This clone was recorded at least ten times. The chain uses TRBV7-2 and TRBJ2-3; TRBD2 agrees at 11 bases. The germline V gene has CDR1 SGHTA and CDR2 FQGNSA. The V gene end was trimmed by 5 bases and the J gene end by 4 bases; junction bases not matched to a gene: 8. This CDR3 spans 16 amino acids. CDR3 protein: CASSPYSGGGADTQYF. The CDR3 DNA reads TGTGCCAGCAGCCCCTATAGCGGGGGGGGAGCAGATACGCAGTATTTT.

The gene calls are TRBV6-5 and TRBJ1-2; D is perhaps TRBD1 (5 bases). This CDR3 region has 15 residues. Between the trimmed V and J ends, which lost 5 bases and 2 bases, there was a span of 15 bases. From germline, CDR1 is MNHEY and CDR2 SVGAGI. CDR3 amino acids: CASSRISGGNYGYTF. Written as DNA, the CDR3 is TGTGCCAGCAGTCGAATCTCGGGGGGAAACTATGGCTACACCTTC.

For the CDR3, the DNA is TGCGCCAGCAGGCCCGACAGATCTCCTAATGAAAAACTGTTTTTT. It translates to CASRPDRSPNEKLFF. The chain combines TRBV4-1 with TRBJ1-4; TRBD1 might be the D (5 bases). Germline CDR1 MGHRA, CDR2 YSYEKL. Deletions cut 6 bases from V and 3 bases from J, with 14 bases between. The length of the CDR3 is 15 residues.

This chain links TRBV10-3 with TRBJ2-1, with unresolved D. Looked up from germline, CDR1 is ENHRY and CDR2 is SYGVKD. V was pared by 4 bases and J by 3 bases, with 4 bases between. CDR3 size: 12 residues. Here the CDR3 reads CAISGLYNEQFF. The CDR3 bases are TGTGCCATCAGTGGTCTCTACAATGAGCAGTTCTTC.

The J gene is TRBJ2-5, the V gene TRBV9, with 9 bases that match TRBD1. The junction had 6 bases not matched to a gene; V was cut back by 0 bases and J by 3 bases. CDR1 and CDR2 from the germline V gene are SGDLS and YYNGEE. The CDR3 is 16 amino acids. The CDR3 DNA sequence: TGTGCCAGCAGCGTAGCTACAGGGACAGGGAAAGAGACCCAGTACTTC. Protein sequence: CASSVATGTGKETQYF.

This clone occurred a few times. The chain has TRBV5-1 and TRBJ1-1; no clear D gene. Trimming pared 0 bases from V and 2 bases from J, leaving 14 bases between. The germline CDR1 and CDR2 sequences are SGHRS and YFSETQ. The CDR3 consists of 16 residues. The DNA for the CDR3 is TGCGCCAGCAGCTTGGACGGCAGGCTCCTTAACACTGAAGCTTTCTTT. Amino acid sequence: CASSLDGRLLNTEAFF.

The chain recombines TRBV19 with TRBJ1-3; D gene uncertain. V was shortened by 5 bases and J by 0 bases, with 11 bases between the two germline ends. Germline CDR1 is LNHDA and CDR2 is SQIVND (reference sequence). This CDR3 has 15 residues. The CDR3 here is CASSGAANSGNTIYF. Written as DNA, the CDR3 is TGTGCCAGTAGTGGAGCAGCAAACTCTGGAAACACCATATATTTT.

This chain joins TRBV5-1 and TRBJ1-2, with TRBD1 identical over 7 bases. The germline CDR1 and CDR2 sequences are SGHRS and YFSETQ. V was pared by 4 bases and J by 3 bases, with 6 bases of the junction left unmatched. CDR3 length: 14 amino acids. The CDR3 region is CASSPDRAHYGYTF. DNA of the CDR3: TGCGCCAGCAGCCCCGACAGGGCTCACTATGGCTACACCTTC.

This clone came up a few times. The chain recombines TRBV5-6 with TRBJ1-1; D remains ambiguous. Looked up from germline, CDR1 is SGHDT and CDR2 is YYEEEE. This CDR3 region has 13 residues. Trimming shortened V by 4 bases and J by 1 base, and 8 bases separated the two germline ends. The CDR3 bases are TGTGCCAGCAGCGCGACATCGAACACTGAAGCTTTCTTT. Translation: CASSATSNTEAFF.

The V and J genes are TRBV30 and TRBJ1-2; 7 bases fit TRBD1. The CDR3 loop spans 12 amino acids. Germline CDR1 reads GTSNPN; CDR2 reads SVGIG (reference sequence). V lost 4 bases, J lost 4 bases, and 3 bases stayed unmatched. CDR3 sequence: CAWTRDSYGYTF. The DNA for the CDR3 is TGTGCCTGGACAAGGGACAGCTATGGCTACACCTTC.

The chain combines TRBV10-3 with TRBJ1-4; 7 positions agree with TRBD1. This CDR3 comprises 16 residues. The germline gives CDR1 ENHRY, CDR2 SYGVKD. Trimming cost V 0 bases and J 6 bases; bases outside gene matches: 7. The CDR3 sequence is CAISESIGGEDEKLFF. As DNA, the CDR3 is TGTGCCATCAGTGAGTCCATAGGGGGCGAAGATGAAAAACTGTTTTTT.

The V gene is TRBV7-6, the J gene TRBJ2-2; D gene unclear. Per germline, CDR1 SGHVS and CDR2 FNYEAQ. The CDR3 spans 13 residues. Trimming took off 3 bases at V and 2 bases at J, with 4 bases between the two ends. The CDR3 sequence: CASSFSNTGELFF. The CDR3 nucleotides are TGTGCCAGCAGCTTCAGTAACACCGGGGAGCTGTTTTTT.

V and J are TRBV30 and TRBJ2-5, with a possible D match to TRBD2 (7 bases). This CDR3 comprises 13 residues. CDR1 is GTSNPN and CDR2 is SVGIG in the germline V gene (reference sequence). Trimming cost V 8 bases and J 5 bases, with 18 bases left between them. CDR3 nucleotide sequence: TGTGCCGGTAAAGGAGGGGGGGCGGAGACCCAGTACTTC. Its translation is CAGKGGGAETQYF.

This sequence joins TRBV6-5 and TRBJ1-1; D is possibly TRBD1 (6 bases). The CDR3 contains 14 residues. From germline, CDR1 is MNHEY and CDR2 SVGAGI. V lost 6 bases and J 4 bases, leaving 15 bases between the germline ends. The CDR3 sequence: CASRSGEWGTEAFF. CDR3 DNA sequence: TGTGCCAGCAGATCAGGGGAATGGGGCACTGAAGCTTTCTTT.

This clone was observed a few times. The rearrangement uses TRBV6-5 and TRBJ1-1, with D possibly TRBD1 on 5 matching bases. Between the trimmed V and J ends, which lost 6 bases and 0 bases, there was a span of 8 bases. The CDR3 sequence is 13 residues long. Germline V gene sequence: CDR1 MNHEY, CDR2 SVGAGI. The CDR3 nucleotides are TGTGCCAGCAGCCGGGGGATGAACACTGAAGCTTTCTTT. Translation gives CASSRGMNTEAFF.

V gene TRBV7-3 combines with J gene TRBJ2-3, with D perhaps TRBD2 (6 bases). The germline CDR1 and CDR2 sequences are SGHTA and FQGTGA. V was trimmed by 5 bases and J by 2 bases, leaving 14 bases between them. The CDR3 length is 15 residues. The CDR3 sequence is CASSRVAALTDTQYF. CDR3 in DNA: TGTGCCAGCAGCCGTGTAGCGGCTCTCACAGATACGCAGTATTTT.

The chain combines TRBV7-3 with TRBJ1-2; D call uncertain. This CDR3 region has 15 residues. Deletions cut 5 bases from V and 7 bases from J, with 20 bases between. Germline V gene lookup returns CDR1 SGHTA and CDR2 FQGTGA. CDR3 residues: CASSPLGVSLGGYTF. CDR3 DNA: TGTGCCAGCAGCCCCTTGGGAGTCAGTTTGGGTGGCTACACCTTC.

This sequence joins TRBV19 and TRBJ1-5; 7 bases agree with TRBD1. This CDR3 region has 17 residues. CDR1 and CDR2 (germline): LNHDA, SQIVND (reference sequence). Trimming removed 5 bases from V and 0 bases from J; junction bases left unmatched: 10. The CDR3 coding sequence is TGTGCCAGTAGTCGCTCAGGGGGGAGGATTAGCAATCAGCCCCAGCATTTT. Translation: CASSRSGGRISNQPQHF.

This clone has a single count. This chain links TRBV9 with TRBJ1-1, with a possible D match to TRBD1 (5 bases). The ends were cut back, 0 bases at V and 5 bases at J, with 14 bases in the middle. Germline-derived CDR1 and CDR2 are SGDLS and YYNGEE. The CDR3 contains 15 residues. The CDR3 sequence: CASSVALGDETEAFF. The CDR3 nucleotides are TGTGCCAGCAGCGTAGCCTTAGGGGATGAGACTGAAGCTTTCTTT.

The rearrangement uses TRBV4-1 and TRBJ2-7, with TRBD1 matching over 9 bases. This CDR3 has 15 residues. Germline V gene lookup returns CDR1 MGHRA and CDR2 YSYEKL. J was trimmed by 6 bases and V by 5 bases; bases with no gene match: 11. The CDR3 coding sequence is TGCGCCAGCAGCTTACGGACAGGGGAGGGAGCCGAGCAGTACTTC. This sequence encodes CASSLRTGEGAEQYF.

V is TRBV6-4 and J is TRBJ2-7, with D maybe TRBD1 (6 bases). CDR1 is MRHNA and CDR2 is SNTAGT in the germline V gene. The CDR3 consists of 14 residues. Trimming stripped 5 bases from V and 7 bases from J, with 18 bases between. For the CDR3, the DNA is TGTGCCAGCAGTTACATTACAGGGCTCGGGGAGCAGTACTTC. Its protein is CASSYITGLGEQYF.

This chain connects TRBV15 to TRBJ2-1, with D possibly matching TRBD2 (5 bases). This CDR3 contains 16 residues. V lost 3 bases and J lost 0, with 12 bases in between. The germline V gene has CDR1 LNHNV and CDR2 YYDKDF (reference sequence). The CDR3 coding sequence is TGTGCCACCAGCAGGTCAGCACTAGGCTCCTACAATGAGCAGTTCTTC. This codes for CATSRSALGSYNEQFF.

This clone was observed a handful of times. The chain links TRBV6-2 or TRBV6-3 to TRBJ1-6, with 7 nucleotides matching TRBD1. This CDR3 spans 14 amino acids. Germline V gene data show CDR1 as MNHEY and CDR2 as SVGEGT. After removal of 6 bases from V and 5 bases from J, the junction contained 4 bases not matched to a gene. This CDR3 reads CASSRQGNNSPLHF. The CDR3 region has the DNA TGTGCCAGCAGCAGACAGGGAAATAATTCACCCCTCCACTTT.